Each of the 27 T cell receptor beta chains below was sequenced from the same sample in a study of CD8 T cells in Susac syndrome. The RNA input was about 0.5 to 1 ug, and it was reverse transcribed with random hexamers. TCRdb processed the immunoSEQ multiplex PCR reads anew with MiXCR; each CDR3 protein has one entry. The sample shows about 200,000 distinct CDR3 sequences, roughly 94% of them seen only once. The sample consisted of CD4+ T cells from PBMCs. The receptors stem from a human donor in good health.

V usage is TRBV20-1 and J usage is TRBJ2-3, with 11 positions matching TRBD2. This CDR3 comprises 13 residues. CDR1 is DFQATT, CDR2 SNEGSKA, per germline (reference sequence). The trim removed 3 bases at V and 5 bases at J, leaving 1 base unmatched. The CDR3 protein is CSASSGGGDTQYF. In DNA form, the CDR3 reads TGCAGTGCTAGTAGCGGGGGGGGAGATACGCAGTATTTT.

The genes are TRBV3-1 and TRBJ2-2; D remains ambiguous. The CDR3 is made up of 17 amino acids. Per the germline V gene, CDR1 is LGHDT and CDR2 is YNNKEL (reference sequence). V was pared by 4 bases and J by 4 bases, with 19 bases between. The CDR3 bases are TGTGCCAGCAGCCGCCTGTTTGGGGTCGGTAGCACCGGGGAGCTGTTTTTT. It translates to CASSRLFGVGSTGELFF.

The rearrangement links TRBV5-4 to TRBJ1-1; D is ambiguous. Trimming pared 6 bases from V and 0 bases from J, leaving 3 bases between. Germline V gene sequence: CDR1 SGHNT, CDR2 YYREEE (reference sequence). The CDR3 covers 11 residues. CDR3 sequence: CASILNTEAFF. Here the CDR3 DNA reads TGTGCCAGCATCCTGAACACTGAAGCTTTCTTT.

As for this clonotype: Germline and junction disagree at one end, which may indicate a read error. The chain has TRBV28 and TRBJ2-3; 8 nucleotides match TRBD1. Germline CDR1 and CDR2: MDHEN and SYDVKM. The CDR3 totals 12 residues. CDR3 DNA: TGTGCCAGCAGTCAATCGGACAGGGCGCGGGGTTTT. Translation gives CASSQSDRARGF.

This clonotype was counted a single time. The V and J genes are TRBV29-1 and TRBJ2-1; TRBD2 matches at 7 bases. CDR1 and CDR2 (germline): SQVTM, ANQGSEA. The CDR3 spans 14 residues. Trimming cost V 4 bases and J 7 bases; bases outside gene matches: 10. The DNA of the CDR3 is TGCAGCGTTGGAAGAGGGGAGGGTTGGAATGAGCAGTTCTTC. Translated: CSVGRGEGWNEQFF.

The table lists this clonotype with a few counts. The chain combines TRBV12-3 or TRBV12-4 with TRBJ1-2; 8 bases line up with TRBD1. This CDR3 has 12 amino acids. Germline trimming cut 6 bases from V and 4 bases from J; bases unmatched to any gene: 1. CDR3 in amino acids: CASSTGGYGYTF. DNA for the CDR3: TGTGCCAGCAGCACAGGGGGCTATGGCTACACCTTC.

The chain employs TRBV27 and TRBJ1-1, with 8 bases matching TRBD1. V lost 5 bases, J lost 6 bases, and 11 bases stayed unmatched. The CDR3 runs 15 residues. The germline V gene has CDR1 MNHEY and CDR2 SMNVEV (reference sequence). The CDR3 sequence: CASSQRQGRVAEAFF. The CDR3 DNA sequence: TGTGCCAGCAGTCAAAGACAGGGGAGGGTAGCTGAAGCTTTCTTT.

CDR3 in amino acids: CASSFSVTDTQYF. Here the CDR3 DNA reads TGTGCCAGCAGCTTTTCGGTCACAGATACGCAGTATTTT. The chain is built from TRBV7-2 and TRBJ2-3; D ambiguous. Germline assignment: CDR1 SGHTA and CDR2 FQGNSA. The ends were cut back, 3 bases at V and 2 bases at J, with 6 bases in the middle. The CDR3 is 13 residues long.

This chain connects TRBV7-2 to TRBJ2-1, with no clear D. The CDR3 sequence is 14 residues long. V was pared by 0 bases and J by 9 bases, with 12 bases between. From germline, CDR1 is SGHTA and CDR2 FQGNSA. The CDR3 coding sequence is TGTGCCAGCAGCTTAGCGAGGAGAAGTACTGAGCAGTTCTTC. Encoded protein: CASSLARRSTEQFF.

The count of this clonotype is one. V usage is TRBV5-6 and J usage is TRBJ2-7; D tentatively reads TRBD1 or TRBD2 (5 bases each). The CDR3 covers 18 residues. Deletions cut 5 bases from V and 0 bases from J, with 24 bases between. CDR1 is SGHDT and CDR2 is YYEEEE in the germline V gene. CDR3 in DNA: TGTGCCAGCAGTTCGGGACGGCCGAATCGGATTGGCTCCTACGAGCAGTACGTC. Translated, it gives CASSSGRPNRIGSYEQYV.

The genes are TRBV29-1 and TRBJ1-2, with a weak D call TRBD1 (6 bases). CDR3 size: 13 residues. Per germline, CDR1 SQVTM and CDR2 ANQGSEA. V lost 8 bases and J 4 bases, leaving 17 bases between the germline ends. The CDR3 loop is CSYRGGGLYGYTF. In DNA, the CDR3 is TGCAGCTATCGCGGAGGGGGGCTCTATGGCTACACCTTC.

The chain is built from TRBV18 and TRBJ2-3; D is perhaps TRBD2 (6 bases). The CDR3 has 17 residues. Deletions cut 1 base from V and 6 bases from J, with 20 bases between. Germline assignment: CDR1 KGHSH and CDR2 LQKENI. CDR3: CASSPRTGRGGADTQYF. In nucleotides, the CDR3 is TGTGCCAGCTCACCACGTACAGGACGGGGCGGGGCGGATACGCAGTATTTT.

This sequence joins TRBV4-1 and TRBJ2-7; no firm D call. The CDR3 covers 16 residues. Germline V gene lookup returns CDR1 MGHRA and CDR2 YSYEKL. Between the trimmed V and J ends, which lost 4 bases and 0 bases, there was a span of 16 bases. Here the CDR3 reads CASSPEVGRSSYEQYF. Here the CDR3 DNA reads TGCGCCAGCAGCCCCGAGGTAGGCCGAAGCTCCTACGAGCAGTACTTC.

The rearrangement joins TRBV21-1 to TRBJ2-7; TRBD2 was called by the table and not checked on the DNA. TRBV21-1 is classified as a pseudogene. CDR3 length equals 15 residues. CDR3 loop: CASTPGPAPSYEQYV. In nucleotides, the CDR3 is TGTGCCAGCACCCCAGGGCCAGCACCTTCCTACGAGCAGTACGTC.

The V gene is TRBV23-1, the J gene TRBJ2-1, with D perhaps assigned TRBD1 or TRBD2 (5 bases each). TRBV23-1 is reported as an ORF; its role is uncertain. V lost 4 bases and J lost 2, with 15 bases in between. The CDR3 consists of 16 residues. The DNA for the CDR3 is TGCGCCAGCAGTCTAGGGACCCTGGGGGCCTACAATGAGCAGTTCTTC. Its protein is CASSLGTLGAYNEQFF.

The V and J genes are TRBV29-1 and TRBJ2-3; maybe TRBD1 (6 bases). Germline CDR1 is SQVTM and CDR2 is ANQGSEA. The CDR3 has 11 residues. Trimming stripped 7 bases from V and 6 bases from J, with 11 bases between. CDR3 residues: CSGRTADTQYF. CDR3 bases: TGCAGCGGGCGGACAGCTGATACGCAGTATTTT.

V gene TRBV6-2 or TRBV6-3 combines with J gene TRBJ2-2, with D perhaps TRBD1 (5 bases). This CDR3 contains 13 residues. V was cut by 10 bases and J by 1 base, with 10 bases left in between. CDR1 is MNHEY and CDR2 is SVGEGT in the germline V gene. The CDR3 protein is CATYQGNTGELFF. The CDR3 region has the DNA TGTGCCACCTATCAGGGGAACACCGGGGAGCTGTTTTTT.

The chain couples TRBV12-3 or TRBV12-4 to TRBJ2-5; D unresolved. The V end lost 1 base, the J end lost 5 bases, and 8 bases lay between the germline ends. The CDR3 runs 13 residues. The CDR3 sequence: CASSLVGGETQYF. The CDR3 coding sequence is TGTGCCAGCAGTTTAGTTGGTGGTGAGACCCAGTACTTC.

This sequence joins TRBV7-8 and TRBJ1-1, with D unresolved. The CDR3 consists of 14 residues. V gave up 3 bases and J gave up 3 bases, with 11 bases separating them. Germline CDR1 is SGHVS and CDR2 is FQNEAQ. CDR3 amino acids: CASSFGTADTEAFF. The CDR3 DNA follows: TGTGCCAGCAGCTTCGGCACGGCCGACACTGAAGCTTTCTTT.

The V and J genes are TRBV18 and TRBJ1-5; D gene uncertain. V was clipped by 6 bases and J by 2 bases, with 8 bases between them. The CDR3 consists of 13 residues. The germline V gene has CDR1 KGHSH and CDR2 LQKENI. The CDR3 loop reads CASSPDRNQPQHF. The CDR3 DNA reads as TGTGCCAGCTCCCCCGATCGCAATCAGCCCCAGCATTTT. Using reference TRBV18 and TRBJ1-5 for the parts outside the CDR3, the full variable domain is NAGVMQNPRHLVRRRGQEARLRCSPMKGHSHVYWYRQLPEEGLKFMVYLQKENIIDESGMPKERFSAEFPKEGPSILRIQQVVRGDSAAYFCASSPDRNQPQHFGDGTRLSIL.

The chain links TRBV6-5 to TRBJ1-5, with 7 bases lining up with TRBD1. Trimming cost V 6 bases and J 0 bases; bases outside gene matches: 5. CDR3 length: 15 residues. The germline CDR1 and CDR2 sequences are MNHEY and SVGAGI. The CDR3 DNA sequence: TGTGCCAGCAGGTTACAGGGGCATAGCAATCAGCCCCAGCATTTT. It translates to CASRLQGHSNQPQHF.

This chain links TRBV20-1 with TRBJ1-5; D unclear. The CDR3 contains 10 residues. Trimming took off 3 bases at V and 7 bases at J, with 4 bases between the two ends. CDR1 and CDR2 from the germline V gene are DFQATT and SNEGSKA (reference sequence). Here the CDR3 reads CSASPQPQHF. CDR3 DNA: TGCAGTGCTAGTCCGCAGCCCCAGCATTTT.

Here the CDR3 reads CASSTSSGAYNEQFF. CDR3 DNA sequence: TGTGCCAGCAGCACCTCTAGCGGGGCCTACAATGAGCAGTTCTTC. The rearrangement links TRBV3-1 to TRBJ2-1; 9 bases map to TRBD2. With V trimmed by 5 bases and J by 2 bases, 4 bases remained unmatched. The CDR3 sequence is 15 residues long. Germline V gene lookup returns CDR1 LGHDT and CDR2 YNNKEL (reference sequence).

In DNA, the CDR3 is TGTGCCAGCAGCTGGAGGATTGCGGGGCACAATGAGCAGTTCTTC. Amino acids: CASSWRIAGHNEQFF. The chain uses TRBV7-2 and TRBJ2-1, with D maybe TRBD2 (6 bases). Trimming left V 4 bases short and J 5 bases short, with 15 bases between. Germline lookup yields CDR1 SGHTA and CDR2 FQGNSA. The CDR3 loop spans 15 amino acids.

The V call is TRBV12-3 or TRBV12-4, the J call TRBJ1-1; the D gene is possibly TRBD1 (5 bases). The CDR3 totals 13 residues. V shed 3 bases and J shed 4 bases, with 9 bases lying between them. This CDR3 is CASSFSGITEAFF. CDR3 nucleotides: TGTGCCAGCAGTTTCTCAGGGATCACTGAAGCTTTCTTT.

The rearrangement joins TRBV24-1 to TRBJ2-1; D gene ambiguous. The CDR3 has 14 residues. The germline CDR1 and CDR2 sequences are KGHDR and SFDVKD. V lost 5 bases, J lost 7 bases, and 14 bases lay in between. CDR3 protein: CATSGIESSNEQFF. The CDR3, as DNA: TGTGCCACCAGTGGGATTGAGAGTAGTAATGAGCAGTTCTTC.

The rearrangement links TRBV5-1 to TRBJ2-3; perhaps TRBD1 as D (6 bases). CDR3 size: 14 residues. Germline loops: CDR1 SGHRS, CDR2 YFSETQ. The V gene lost 8 bases and the J gene lost 3 bases, with 16 bases spanning the gap. This CDR3 reads CASTTGKGTDTQYF. For the CDR3, the DNA is TGCGCCAGTACAACAGGGAAAGGAACAGATACGCAGTATTTT. The full variable domain, completed using reference TRBV5-1 and TRBJ2-3, is KAGVTQTPRYLIKTRGQQVTLSCSPISGHRSVSWYQQTPGQGLQFLFEYFSETQRNKGNFPGRFSGRQFSNSRSEMNVSTLELGDSALYLCASTTGKGTDTQYFGPGTRLTVL.